The 20 T cell receptor beta chains below come from one sample, sequenced in a study of blood T cell repertoires in COVID-19 (TCRdb year 2020). Library prep was done by the immunoSEQ multiplex PCR assay. This immuneACCESS table, as held by TCRdb, lists in-frame sequences with V and J called but not all clones. Of the missing ones, under half trace to an unresolved V gene in checked studies; the others have no known cause. The sample table shows about 72,000 clones, and about 92% are seen once. About 8.9% of the sample is in the top ten clones. Sequenced: peripheral blood. The receptor source for this set is a human donor in a cohort sampled during active COVID-19.

The chain couples TRBV11-2 to TRBJ2-2, with D possibly being TRBD1 (5 bases). V was pared by 1 base and J by 1 base, with 10 bases between. CDR1 SGHAT and CDR2 FQNNGV come from the germline V gene. The CDR3 has 16 amino acids. CDR3 sequence: CASSLGGGVNTGELFF. The CDR3 region has the DNA TGTGCCAGCAGCTTAGGGGGCGGAGTGAACACCGGGGAGCTGTTTTTT.

The chain combines TRBV27 with TRBJ2-7, with D tentatively TRBD1 (6 bases). From germline, CDR1 is MNHEY and CDR2 SMNVEV (reference sequence). CDR3 length: 14 amino acids. V lost 5 bases and J 0 bases, leaving 11 bases between the germline ends. The CDR3 reads CASSHDRTSYEQYF. As DNA, the CDR3 is TGTGCCAGCAGTCACGACAGGACCTCCTACGAGCAGTACTTC.

This rearrangement joins TRBV28 to TRBJ2-3; 7 nucleotides align to TRBD2. The V gene's germline CDR1 is MDHEN and CDR2 SYDVKM. The V segment lost 10 bases and the J segment 0 bases; nucleotides outside the gene matches: 4. This CDR3 is built from 13 residues. This CDR3 reads CANDSGSTDTQYF. Here the CDR3 DNA reads TGTGCCAACGATAGCGGGAGCACAGATACGCAGTATTTT.

V gene TRBV3-1 (or the pseudogene TRBV3-2) combines with J gene TRBJ1-1; D remains unclear. This CDR3 has 13 amino acids. The germline V gene has CDR1 LGHDT and CDR2 YNNKEL (reference sequence). V lost 4 bases and J lost 2, with 8 bases in between. The DNA for the CDR3 is TGTGCCAGCAGCCCTACAGTTAACACTGAAGCTTTCTTT. This sequence encodes CASSPTVNTEAFF.

This clone was counted once. The chain combines TRBV5-6 with TRBJ2-7, with a weak D call TRBD1 (5 bases). Trimming left V 4 bases short and J 3 bases short, with 8 bases between. In germline, CDR1 is SGHDT, CDR2 YYEEEE. This CDR3 is built from 12 residues. CDR3 sequence reads: CASSQQGYEQYF. CDR3 nucleotides: TGTGCCAGCAGCCAGCAGGGCTACGAGCAGTACTTC.

The sample holds a few counts of this clone. The CDR3: CASKNSGIKADTQYF. DNA of the CDR3: TGTGCCAGCAAAAATAGCGGGATCAAGGCAGATACGCAGTATTTT. The J gene is TRBJ2-3, the V gene TRBV6-5; 8 nucleotides align to TRBD2. The trim removed 7 bases at V and 4 bases at J, leaving 10 bases unmatched. This CDR3 is built from 15 residues. CDR1 MNHEY and CDR2 SVGAGI come from the germline V gene.

The rearrangement joins TRBV19 to TRBJ2-3; 9 bases agree with TRBD1. CDR3 length: 17 residues. Germline values: CDR1 LNHDA, CDR2 SQIVND (reference sequence). Trimming cost V 5 bases and J 2 bases; bases outside gene matches: 11. The CDR3 region is CASSPDRGFGTTDTQYF. The CDR3 region has the DNA TGTGCCAGTAGTCCCGACAGGGGGTTCGGTACCACAGATACGCAGTATTTT.

The chain has TRBV6-2 or TRBV6-3 and TRBJ2-5; 7 nucleotides align to TRBD1. The CDR3 runs 17 residues. The junction had 11 bases not matched to a gene; V was cut back by 2 bases and J by 2 bases. The germline V gene encodes CDR1 MNHEY and CDR2 SVGEGT. This CDR3 reads CASSYGTAPYGQETQYF. The CDR3 DNA follows: TGTGCCAGCAGTTACGGGACAGCTCCTTACGGACAAGAGACCCAGTACTTC.

This chain joins TRBV6-1 and TRBJ2-7; the D is unclear. The V end was cut by 3 bases, the J end by 2 bases, with 5 bases between. The CDR3 sequence is 12 residues long. Germline lookup yields CDR1 MNHNS and CDR2 SASEGT. The CDR3, as DNA: TGTGCCAGCAGTGAGGTAGCCTACGAGCAGTACTTC. Residues: CASSEVAYEQYF.

The V call is TRBV19, the J call TRBJ2-7, with TRBD1 identical over 7 bases. This CDR3 region has 14 residues. V gave up 5 bases and J gave up 2 bases; unmatched junction bases: 6. CDR1 and CDR2 from the germline V gene are LNHDA and SQIVND (reference sequence). This CDR3 reads CASSPGQATYEQYF. The DNA for the CDR3 is TGTGCCAGTAGTCCTGGACAGGCCACCTACGAGCAGTACTTC.

J is TRBJ2-1 and V is TRBV19, with 11 nucleotides matching TRBD2. The CDR3 runs to 13 residues. V shed 10 bases, J shed 6 bases, and the junction held 5 bases outside the gene matches. In germline, CDR1 is LNHDA, CDR2 SQIVND (reference sequence). For the CDR3, the DNA is TGTGCCACCGGAGGGACTAGCGGCAATGAGCAGTTCTTC. Encoded protein: CATGGTSGNEQFF.

The chain is built from TRBV30 and TRBJ2-7, with D possibly matching TRBD2 (6 bases). The CDR3 totals 15 residues. The ends were cut back, 2 bases at V and 1 base at J, with 15 bases in the middle. Looked up from germline, CDR1 is GTSNPN and CDR2 is SVGIG (reference sequence). The CDR3 region is CAWSTPGGRSYEQYF. CDR3 DNA: TGTGCCTGGAGTACCCCCGGGGGTAGGTCCTACGAGCAGTACTTC.

As to this clone: A read error may produce the germline difference seen at one junction end. The J gene is TRBJ2-1, the V gene TRBV29-1, with 9 bases fitting TRBD1. CDR3 length: 13 residues. Germline V gene sequence: CDR1 SQVTM, CDR2 ANQGSEA. The CDR3 sequence is CSVEIQGALGPLF. The DNA of the CDR3 is TGCAGCGTTGAGATACAGGGGGCGCTAGGGCCCCTCTTC.

This rearrangement joins TRBV24-1 to TRBJ2-2, with D maybe TRBD1 (6 bases). This CDR3 contains 15 residues. Germline V gene sequence: CDR1 KGHDR, CDR2 SFDVKD. Trimming cost V 3 bases and J 6 bases, with 13 bases left between them. CDR3 DNA sequence: TGTGCCACCAGTGATCACAGAGGGGGTGCCGGGGAGCTGTTTTTT. Its translation: CATSDHRGGAGELFF.

In its sample, this clone was seen a few times. This rearrangement joins TRBV19 to TRBJ2-3, with a weak D call TRBD2 (6 bases). This CDR3 has 11 amino acids. Germline V gene lookup returns CDR1 LNHDA and CDR2 SQIVND (reference sequence). Trimming stripped 8 bases from V and 14 bases from J, with 17 bases between. In DNA form, the CDR3 reads TGTGCCAGTGTTAGCGGTTTCCGGCTGTATTTT. Protein sequence: CASVSGFRLYF.

The sample holds one count of this clone. The J gene is TRBJ2-5, the V gene TRBV5-5; weak D call: TRBD2 (5 bases). V lost 1 base, J lost 0 bases, and 13 bases lay in between. This CDR3 contains 16 residues. Germline loops: CDR1 SGHKS, CDR2 YYEKEE (reference sequence). As DNA, the CDR3 is TGTGCCAGCAGCTTGTCTTCTGGCGGGTACCAAGAGACCCAGTACTTC. This encodes CASSLSSGGYQETQYF.

The rearrangement links TRBV13 to TRBJ1-1; 7 nucleotides agree with TRBD1. The ends lost 4 bases at V and 6 bases at J; junction bases unmatched: 20. CDR1 is PRHDT, CDR2 FYEKMQ, per germline (reference sequence). The CDR3 loop spans 18 amino acids. The CDR3 nucleotides are TGTGCCAGCAGCTCACGGGACAGAGAAGTTAGTGCTCAACCTGAAGCTTTCTTT. Its translation is CASSSRDREVSAQPEAFF.

This chain connects TRBV9 to TRBJ2-7; TRBD2 matches 12 bases. CDR3 length equals 17 residues. V gave up 0 bases and J gave up 5 bases; unmatched junction bases: 9. The germline CDR1 and CDR2 sequences are SGDLS and YYNGEE. CDR3 nucleotides: TGTGCCAGCAGCGTAGCCCTACTAGCGGGAGGACCGGACGAGCAGTACTTC. Residues: CASSVALLAGGPDEQYF.

V gene TRBV5-6 combines with J gene TRBJ2-1; 9 nucleotides match TRBD2. The CDR3 consists of 15 residues. Per germline, CDR1 SGHDT and CDR2 YYEEEE. The J segment lost 6 bases and the V segment lost 4 bases, leaving 8 bases of the junction unmatched. The CDR3 DNA follows: TGTGCCAGCAGCCGGCGGGGACTAGCTCGCAATGAGCAGTTCTTC. Its translation: CASSRRGLARNEQFF.

V is TRBV3-1 (or the pseudogene TRBV3-2) and J is TRBJ2-2, with 14 nucleotides matching TRBD2. This CDR3 spans 16 amino acids. The junction had 0 bases not matched to a gene; V was cut back by 1 base and J by 5 bases. Germline CDR1 reads LGHDT; CDR2 reads YNNKEL (reference sequence). Here the CDR3 reads CASSQGTSGRTGELFF. DNA of the CDR3: TGTGCCAGCAGCCAAGGGACTAGCGGGAGGACCGGGGAGCTGTTTTTT.